The 11 T cell receptor beta chains below were found in one sample sequenced in a study of cytomegalovirus exposure and HLA in healthy donors. The study ran its PCR with 60 Vbeta and 13 Jbeta primers. Generated by immunoSEQ multiplex PCR, the TCRdb table keeps only in-frame clones and is missing some. The table records 130,000 to 150,000 clones, under 80% of them present only once. The sample comprised PBMCs. These receptor sequences come from a man between 18 and 29 years old in good health and CMV-seropositive.

The chain recombines TRBV7-6 with TRBJ1-3; no clear D. The ends were cut back, 7 bases at V and 4 bases at J, with 17 bases in the middle. The CDR3 contains 15 residues. In germline, CDR1 is SGHVS, CDR2 FNYEAQ. CDR3 protein: CASISREDSGNTIYF. CDR3 nucleotides: TGTGCCAGCATTTCCAGAGAAGACTCCGGAAACACCATATATTTT.

This clone was observed once. The V and J genes are TRBV5-1 and TRBJ1-1; 7 nucleotides agree with TRBD1. CDR3 length: 15 residues. Germline-derived CDR1 and CDR2 are SGHRS and YFSETQ. After removal of 2 bases from V and 1 base from J, the junction contained 5 bases not matched to a gene. The CDR3: CASSLQGPKNTEAFF. CDR3 nucleotides: TGCGCCAGCAGCTTACAGGGGCCTAAGAACACTGAAGCTTTCTTT. Complete variable domain (other parts from reference TRBV5-1 and TRBJ1-1): KAGVTQTPRYLIKTRGQQVTLSCSPISGHRSVSWYQQTPGQGLQFLFEYFSETQRNKGNFPGRFSGRQFSNSRSEMNVSTLELGDSALYLCASSLQGPKNTEAFFGQGTRLTVV.

For this clone: Other nucleotide sequences in the sample specify the same CDR3. The CDR3 DNA reads TGCGCCAGCAGCTTGACCGGGGGGAGCGGAAACACCATATATTTT. It yields the protein CASSLTGGSGNTIYF. V usage is TRBV5-1 and J usage is TRBJ1-3; perhaps TRBD1 as D (5 bases). The V and J ends lost 1 base and 4 bases respectively, with 12 bases between them. Germline loops: CDR1 SGHRS, CDR2 YFSETQ. The CDR3 is 15 residues long. Full variable domain (outside the CDR3, taken from reference TRBV5-1 and TRBJ1-3): KAGVTQTPRYLIKTRGQQVTLSCSPISGHRSVSWYQQTPGQGLQFLFEYFSETQRNKGNFPGRFSGRQFSNSRSEMNVSTLELGDSALYLCASSLTGGSGNTIYFGEGSWLTVV.

This chain joins TRBV5-8 and TRBJ2-1; TRBD2 agrees at 10 bases. The CDR3 sequence is 15 residues long. Germline loops: CDR1 SGHTS, CDR2 YDEGEE. V was pared by 3 bases and J by 7 bases, with 7 bases of the junction left unmatched. The CDR3 nucleotides are TGTGCCAGCAGCTCTATGGGACTAGCGAAAAATGAGCAGTTCTTC. Its protein product is CASSSMGLAKNEQFF.

The rearrangement joins TRBV10-1 to TRBJ1-5; no clear D. The germline CDR1 and CDR2 sequences are WNHNN and SYGVQD (reference sequence). The CDR3 length is 15 residues. V lost 2 bases to trimming and J lost 7 bases, with 15 bases between them. Here the CDR3 DNA reads TGCGCCAGCAGTGAGCCTAGGCGGGGATTGCAGCCCCAGCATTTT. As protein: CASSEPRRGLQPQHF.

J is TRBJ1-1 and V is TRBV19, with TRBD1 matching 7 bases. V was clipped by 5 bases and J by 0 bases; unmatched bases: 6. This CDR3 contains 15 residues. Germline V gene data show CDR1 as LNHDA and CDR2 as SQIVND (reference sequence). CDR3 bases: TGTGCCAGTAGTGCCCTCAGGGGGATGAACACTGAAGCTTTCTTT. This sequence encodes CASSALRGMNTEAFF.

This chain joins TRBV2 and TRBJ2-3; D is unresolved. The CDR3 runs to 14 residues. Per germline, CDR1 SNHLY and CDR2 FYNNEI. V lost 1 base, J lost 6 bases, and 11 bases lay in between. CDR3 sequence reads: CASSEGLSSDTQYF. The DNA of the CDR3 is TGTGCCAGCAGTGAAGGACTTTCCTCGGATACGCAGTATTTT.

Turning to this clone: At one of its ends the junction is not consistent with the germline gene, which may arise from a read error. This specimen includes other DNA sequences encoding the same CDR3. The CDR3 region is CASSLASGGGYTF. The DNA for the CDR3 is TGCGCCAGCAGCTTGGCTTCAGGTGGGGGCTACACCTTC. This chain links TRBV5-6 with TRBJ1-2; no clear D. This CDR3 is 13 amino acids long. CDR1 SGHDT and CDR2 YYEEEE come from the germline V gene.

This rearrangement joins TRBV5-4 to TRBJ1-2, with D perhaps TRBD1 (5 bases). Per germline, CDR1 SGHNT and CDR2 YYREEE (reference sequence). This CDR3 contains 13 residues. The V and J ends lost 0 bases and 6 bases respectively, with 9 bases between them. CDR3 protein: CASSLAGNHGYTF. The CDR3 nucleotides are TGTGCCAGCAGCTTGGCAGGGAACCATGGCTACACCTTC.

The chain couples TRBV28 to TRBJ1-2, with D possibly matching TRBD1 (5 bases). The length of the CDR3 is 14 residues. The germline V and J ends were trimmed by 3 bases and 8 bases, with 16 bases remaining between them. CDR1 and CDR2 from the germline V gene are MDHEN and SYDVKM. CDR3 protein: CASSFGGAMVGYTF. The CDR3 DNA is TGTGCCAGCAGTTTTGGAGGGGCAATGGTCGGCTACACCTTC.

This clone was seen more than once but under ten times. This rearrangement joins TRBV7-9 to TRBJ1-6; D uncertain. Looked up from germline, CDR1 is SEHNR and CDR2 is FQNEAQ (reference sequence). CDR3 size: 18 residues. V dropped 1 base and J dropped 0 bases, with 13 bases sitting between them. The CDR3: CASSLEAHGSSYNSPLHF. CDR3 DNA sequence: TGTGCCAGCAGCTTAGAGGCTCACGGGAGCTCCTATAATTCACCCCTCCACTTT.